Listed below are T cell receptor beta chains from one sample, sequenced in a study of blood T cells in healthy people across ages. Using its own MiXCR run on the 5' RACE reads, TCRdb lists one record per CDR3 protein. The sample consists of 1.5 million to 2 million distinct CDR3 sequences, 49% of them appearing once. The specimen sequenced was blood. The source of these receptors is a woman in her forties in good health. Each CDR3 is given with its conserved first and last residue. Fields, in order: clone size, J gene, V gene, CDR3 protein. Not all rows give a size; the values are once, few, many and, for expanded clones, a class.

>few|TRBJ2-4|TRBV2
CASSEARAKNIQYF
>.|TRBJ1-4|TRBV6-6
CASSSLRATNEKLFF
>.|TRBJ1-5|TRBV6-2/TRBV6-3
CASSHQGAGQPQHF
>.|TRBJ2-2|TRBV29-1
CSVGGGDTAGELFF
>few|TRBJ1-5|TRBV7-2
CASSSYSPGLQGRNQPQHF
>.|TRBJ2-3|TRBV28
CASSLDRPVDMQYF
>.|TRBJ2-1|TRBV11-2
CASSLVIRGGDEQFF
>.|TRBJ1-2|TRBV6-5
CASSADRSRNYGYTF
>.|TRBJ1-2|TRBV3-1
CASSPITGGRAGYTF
>.|TRBJ2-2|TRBV7-2
CASSLSLGLNTGELFF
>.|TRBJ1-1|TRBV4-3
CASSQYRGRDTEAFF
>.|.|TRBV4-1
CASSQEGTTTTPYNEQYF
>few|TRBJ2-1|TRBV27
CASSLFGYLNEQFF
>many|TRBJ2-7|TRBV29-1
CSVEIASYEQYF
>.|TRBJ2-3|TRBV7-6
CASGWSGVLDTQYF
>.|TRBJ2-7|TRBV2
CASTGTSGGRYEQYF
>.|TRBJ1-2|TRBV28
CASSSGTAGGHGYTF
>.|TRBJ1-6|TRBV9
CASSVQGASSPLHF
>few|TRBJ2-3|TRBV4-3
CASSQGTRSFADTQYF
>many|TRBJ2-7|TRBV12-3/TRBV12-4
CASSLGAREQYF
>few|TRBJ1-5|TRBV7-2
CASSLGSRTNQPQHF
>.|.|TRBV6-1
CASSDTGNEQYF
>.|TRBJ1-1|TRBV28
CASRTQPLNTEAFF
>.|TRBJ1-1|TRBV20-1
CSARDAGGAAFF
>.|TRBJ2-7|TRBV6-5
CASSLTGQAKQYF
>few|TRBJ2-5|TRBV7-8
CASSLRVSEETQYF
>many|TRBJ2-7|TRBV12-3/TRBV12-4
CASTQGQGSYEQYF
>.|.|TRBV18
CASSPGQKNYEQYF
>few|TRBJ2-4|TRBV28
CASNPQGRAAKNIQYF
>.|TRBJ1-4|TRBV6-5
CASSYSVREKLFF
>.|TRBJ1-1|TRBV7-9
CASSNRGAGVTEAFF
>.|TRBJ1-6|TRBV7-2
CASSPRAGSNSPLHF
>few|TRBJ1-2|TRBV7-2
CASGLRDRGAGYTF
>.|TRBJ2-7|TRBV6-6
CASTHLHSPGQYF
>.|TRBJ2-2|TRBV18
CASSPPDRSAGELFF
>few|TRBJ2-6|TRBV28
CASSLASAGGAGANVLTF
>.|TRBJ2-4|TRBV2
CASGAGELGKNIQYF
>.|TRBJ1-2|TRBV3-1
CASSQDMRNSYGCTF
>.|TRBJ2-1|TRBV5-1
CASSLIIGTDTYNEQFF
>.|TRBJ1-1|TRBV4-3
CASSTGTGLDTEAFF
>.|TRBJ1-2|TRBV28
CASGFPGQGVRGYTF
>few|TRBJ2-7|TRBV27
CASSQRTSGGAYEQYF
>.|.|TRBV15
CATSLDALPGTGNEETQYF
>.|TRBJ2-1|TRBV6-6
CASSSLAGREQFF
>.|TRBJ2-1|TRBV10-3
CAISGWGYEQFF
>few|TRBJ1-4|TRBV7-9
CASSTYSGRMEEKLFF
>.|TRBJ1-6|TRBV7-2
CASRLKQGARANSPLHF
>.|TRBJ2-1|TRBV20-1
CSALAGGIGGEQFF
>.|TRBJ2-3|TRBV24-1
CATSDLRGTGTTDTQYF
>many|TRBJ2-1|TRBV27
CASSLSGSSYNEQFF
>many|TRBJ2-7|TRBV7-2
CASSSNRDPYEQYF
>.|TRBJ1-2|TRBV13
CASSLGPPGGHYGYTF
>few|TRBJ2-5|TRBV5-1
CASSDRVVETQYF
>.|TRBJ2-7|TRBV20-1
CSVYGVKAEQYF
>.|TRBJ1-5|TRBV28
CASSLWGTFNQPQHF
>.|TRBJ2-7|TRBV14
CASSQDDGAREQYF
>.|TRBJ1-4|TRBV6-5
CASSQQGKGEKLFF
>.|TRBJ2-3|TRBV7-2
CASSFYRPTDTQYF
>few|TRBJ2-1|TRBV20-1
CSGPDQVKDEQFF
>few|TRBJ1-2|TRBV6-1
CASTRQGNYGYTF